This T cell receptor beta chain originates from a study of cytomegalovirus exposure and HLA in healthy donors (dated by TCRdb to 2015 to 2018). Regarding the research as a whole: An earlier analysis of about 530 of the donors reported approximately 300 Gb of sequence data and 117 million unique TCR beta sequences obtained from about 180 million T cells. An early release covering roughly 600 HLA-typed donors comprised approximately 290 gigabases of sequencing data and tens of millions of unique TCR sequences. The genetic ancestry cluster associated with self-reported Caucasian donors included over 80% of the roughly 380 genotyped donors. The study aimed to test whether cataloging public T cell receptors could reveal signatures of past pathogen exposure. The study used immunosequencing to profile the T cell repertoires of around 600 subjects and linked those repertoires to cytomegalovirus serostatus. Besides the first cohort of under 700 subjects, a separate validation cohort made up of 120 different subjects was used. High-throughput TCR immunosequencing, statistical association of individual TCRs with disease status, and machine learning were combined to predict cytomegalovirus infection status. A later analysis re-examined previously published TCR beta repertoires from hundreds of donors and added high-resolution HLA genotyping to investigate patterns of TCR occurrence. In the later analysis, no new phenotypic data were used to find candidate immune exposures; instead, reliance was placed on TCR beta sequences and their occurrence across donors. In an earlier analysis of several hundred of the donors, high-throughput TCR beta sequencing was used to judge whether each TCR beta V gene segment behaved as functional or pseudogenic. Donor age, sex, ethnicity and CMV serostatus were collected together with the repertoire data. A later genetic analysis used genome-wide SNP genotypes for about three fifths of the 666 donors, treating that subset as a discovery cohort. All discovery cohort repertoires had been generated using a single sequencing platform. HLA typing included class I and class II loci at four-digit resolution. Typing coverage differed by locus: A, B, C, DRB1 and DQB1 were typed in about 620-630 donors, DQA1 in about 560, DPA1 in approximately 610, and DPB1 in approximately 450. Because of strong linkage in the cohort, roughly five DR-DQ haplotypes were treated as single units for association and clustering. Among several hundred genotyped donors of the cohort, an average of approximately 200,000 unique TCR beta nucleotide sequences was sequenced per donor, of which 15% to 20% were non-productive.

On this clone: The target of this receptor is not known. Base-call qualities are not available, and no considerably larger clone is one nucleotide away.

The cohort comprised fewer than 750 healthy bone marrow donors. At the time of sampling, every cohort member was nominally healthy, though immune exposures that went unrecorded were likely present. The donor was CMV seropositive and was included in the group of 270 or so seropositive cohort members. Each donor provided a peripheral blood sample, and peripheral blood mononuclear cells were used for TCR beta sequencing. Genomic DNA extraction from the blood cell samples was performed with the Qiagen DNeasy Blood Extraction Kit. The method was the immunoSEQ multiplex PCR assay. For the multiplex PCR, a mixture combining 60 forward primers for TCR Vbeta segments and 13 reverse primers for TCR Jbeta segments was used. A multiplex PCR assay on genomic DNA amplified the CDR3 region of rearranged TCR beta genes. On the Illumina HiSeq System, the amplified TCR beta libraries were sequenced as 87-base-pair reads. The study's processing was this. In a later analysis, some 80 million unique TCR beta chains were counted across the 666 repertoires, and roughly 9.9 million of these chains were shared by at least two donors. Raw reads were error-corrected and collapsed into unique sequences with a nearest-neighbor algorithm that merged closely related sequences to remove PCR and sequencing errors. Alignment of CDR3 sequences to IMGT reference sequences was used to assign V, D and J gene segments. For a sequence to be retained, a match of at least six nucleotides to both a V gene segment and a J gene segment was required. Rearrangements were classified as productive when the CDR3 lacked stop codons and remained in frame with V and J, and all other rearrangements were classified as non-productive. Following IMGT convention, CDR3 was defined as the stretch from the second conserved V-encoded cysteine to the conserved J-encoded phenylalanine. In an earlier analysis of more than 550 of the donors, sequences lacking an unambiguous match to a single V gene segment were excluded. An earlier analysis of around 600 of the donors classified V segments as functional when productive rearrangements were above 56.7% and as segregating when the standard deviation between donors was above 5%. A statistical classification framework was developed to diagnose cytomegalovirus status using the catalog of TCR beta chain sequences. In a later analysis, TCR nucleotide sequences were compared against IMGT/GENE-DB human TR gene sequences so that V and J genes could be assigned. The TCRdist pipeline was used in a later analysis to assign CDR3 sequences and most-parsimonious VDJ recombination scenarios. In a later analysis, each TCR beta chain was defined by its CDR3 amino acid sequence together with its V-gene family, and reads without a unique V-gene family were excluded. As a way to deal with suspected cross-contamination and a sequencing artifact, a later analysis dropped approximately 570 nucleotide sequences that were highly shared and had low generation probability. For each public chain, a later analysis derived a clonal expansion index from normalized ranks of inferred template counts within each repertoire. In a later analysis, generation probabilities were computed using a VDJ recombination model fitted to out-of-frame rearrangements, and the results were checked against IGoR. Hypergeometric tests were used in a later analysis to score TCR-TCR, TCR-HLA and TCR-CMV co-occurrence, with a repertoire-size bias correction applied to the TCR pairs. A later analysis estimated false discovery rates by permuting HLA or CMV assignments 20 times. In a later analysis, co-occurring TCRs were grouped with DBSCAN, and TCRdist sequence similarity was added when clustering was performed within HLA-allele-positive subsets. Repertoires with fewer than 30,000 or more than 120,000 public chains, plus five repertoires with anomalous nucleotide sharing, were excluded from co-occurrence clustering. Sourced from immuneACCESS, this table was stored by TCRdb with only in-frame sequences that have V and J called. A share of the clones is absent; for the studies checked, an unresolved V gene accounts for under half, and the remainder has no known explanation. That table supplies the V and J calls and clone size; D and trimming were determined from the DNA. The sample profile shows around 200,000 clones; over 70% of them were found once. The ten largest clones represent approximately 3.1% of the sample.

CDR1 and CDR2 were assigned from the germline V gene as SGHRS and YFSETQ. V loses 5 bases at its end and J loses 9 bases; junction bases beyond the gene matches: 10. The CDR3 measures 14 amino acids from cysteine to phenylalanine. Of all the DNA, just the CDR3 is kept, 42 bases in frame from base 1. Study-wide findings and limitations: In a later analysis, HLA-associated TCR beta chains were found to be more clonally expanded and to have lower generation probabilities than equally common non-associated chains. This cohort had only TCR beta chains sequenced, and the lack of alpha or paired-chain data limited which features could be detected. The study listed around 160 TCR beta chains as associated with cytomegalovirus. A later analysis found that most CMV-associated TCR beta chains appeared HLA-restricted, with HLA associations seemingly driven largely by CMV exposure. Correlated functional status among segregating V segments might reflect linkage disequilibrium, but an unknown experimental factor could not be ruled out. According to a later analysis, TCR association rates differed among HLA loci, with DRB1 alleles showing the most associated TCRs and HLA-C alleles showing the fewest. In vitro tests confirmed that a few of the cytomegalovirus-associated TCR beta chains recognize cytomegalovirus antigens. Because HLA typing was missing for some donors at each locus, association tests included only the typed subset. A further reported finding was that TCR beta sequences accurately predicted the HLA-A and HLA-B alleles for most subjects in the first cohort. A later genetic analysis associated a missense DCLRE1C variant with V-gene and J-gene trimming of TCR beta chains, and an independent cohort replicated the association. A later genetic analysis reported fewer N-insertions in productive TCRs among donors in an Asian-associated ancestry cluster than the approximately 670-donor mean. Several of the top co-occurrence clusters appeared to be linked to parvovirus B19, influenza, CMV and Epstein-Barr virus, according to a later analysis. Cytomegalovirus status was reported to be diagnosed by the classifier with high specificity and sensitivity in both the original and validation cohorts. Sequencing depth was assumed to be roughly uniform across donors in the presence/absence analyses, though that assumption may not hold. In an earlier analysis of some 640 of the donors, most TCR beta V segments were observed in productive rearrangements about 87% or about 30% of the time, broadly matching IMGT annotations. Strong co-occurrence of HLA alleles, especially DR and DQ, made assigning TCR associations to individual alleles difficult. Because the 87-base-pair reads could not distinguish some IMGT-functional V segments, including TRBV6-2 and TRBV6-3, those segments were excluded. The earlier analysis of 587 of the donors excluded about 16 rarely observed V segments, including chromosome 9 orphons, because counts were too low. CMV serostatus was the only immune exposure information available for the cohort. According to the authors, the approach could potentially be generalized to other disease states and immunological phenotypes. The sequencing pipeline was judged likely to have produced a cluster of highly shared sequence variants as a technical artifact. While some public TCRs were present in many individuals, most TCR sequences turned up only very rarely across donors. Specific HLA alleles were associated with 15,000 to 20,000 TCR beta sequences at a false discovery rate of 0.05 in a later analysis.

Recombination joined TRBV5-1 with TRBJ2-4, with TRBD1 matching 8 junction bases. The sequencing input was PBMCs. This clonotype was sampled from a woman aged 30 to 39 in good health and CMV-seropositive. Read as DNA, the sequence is TGCGCCAGCAGTGAAAGACAGGGGAAACTCATTCAGTACTTC. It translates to CASSERQGKLIQYF.